The source of this T cell receptor (beta chain) is a study of cytomegalovirus exposure and HLA in healthy donors. Findings and limits, study-wide: A later analysis, which compared TCR beta chains of equal frequency, found the HLA-associated ones more clonally expanded. In the analysis, some V segments, TRBV6-2 and TRBV6-3 included, were excluded as indistinguishable.

The length of the CDR3 is 14 residues. Germline V gene sequence: CDR1 GTSNPN, CDR2 SVGIG (reference sequence). Trimming shortened V by 5 bases and J by 4 bases, and 17 bases separated the two germline ends. In its sample, this clone was seen once. The antigen remains undetermined. Primers: 60 Vbeta forward and 13 Jbeta reverse. Here immunoSEQ multiplex PCR was the method, and the copy in TCRdb shows in-frame clones only, minus some. The profile shows roughly 150,000 clones, about four fifths of them singletons. What was sequenced was PBMCs. The chain links TRBV30 to TRBJ1-2, with TRBD1 as a possible D gene (5 bases). The receptor was isolated from a man younger than 40 in good health and CMV-seropositive. CDR3 region: CAWAQGLSLYGYTF. The CDR3 nucleotides are TGTGCCTGGGCCCAGGGTCTATCCCTCTATGGCTACACCTTC.